Below, 17 T cell receptor beta chains from the same sample are listed, as sequenced in a study of PD-L1 blockade in urothelial cancer. Repertoires were generated with immunoSEQ multiplex PCR, while TCRdb's copy carries only in-frame clones and drops some. The sample has approximately 38,000 clones, around 83% seen once. This material consisted of PBMCs, taken around atezolizumab (anti-PD-L1) treatment. The receptors derive from a man in his 60s with urothelial cancer.

Only a few counts were recorded for this clone. J is TRBJ1-3 and V is TRBV10-1, with D possibly TRBD1 on 5 matching bases. The germline V and J ends were trimmed by 4 bases and 2 bases, with 9 bases remaining between them. The CDR3 has 14 residues. Germline-derived CDR1 and CDR2 are WNHNN and SYGVQD (reference sequence). CDR3 sequence (DNA): TGCGCCAGCAGTGTTGGCAGGGCTGGAAACACCATATATTTT. This encodes CASSVGRAGNTIYF.

The V call is TRBV29-1, the J call TRBJ2-7, with 8 bases identical to TRBD2. The CDR3 sequence is 14 residues long. The V gene end was trimmed by 7 bases and the J gene end by 7 bases; junction bases not matched to a gene: 15. Per germline, CDR1 SQVTM and CDR2 ANQGSEA. In nucleotides, the CDR3 is TGCAGCGCCGCTGCGGGAGGCAGGGGAGGTGAGCAGTACTTC. It translates to CSAAAGGRGGEQYF.

The chain joins TRBV29-1 to TRBJ1-3, with a weak D call TRBD1 (5 bases). Germline V gene data show CDR1 as SQVTM and CDR2 as ANQGSEA. The CDR3 is 15 amino acids. The V end lost 7 bases, the J end lost 1 base, and 17 bases lay between the germline ends. CDR3 coding DNA: TGCAGCGCCTGGGGCGGATTTGAGTCTGGAAACACCATATATTTT. Protein product: CSAWGGFESGNTIYF.

CDR3: CAIRTSYEQYF. The CDR3, as DNA: TGTGCCATCAGGACTAGTTACGAGCAGTACTTC. V and J are TRBV10-3 and TRBJ2-7; D is perhaps TRBD2 (6 bases). Germline V gene sequence: CDR1 ENHRY, CDR2 SYGVKD. The ends were cut back, 6 bases at V and 4 bases at J, with 7 bases in the middle. The CDR3 sequence is 11 residues long.

The chain joins TRBV5-1 to TRBJ2-5, with 13 bases lining up with TRBD2. This CDR3 is built from 18 residues. The germline gives CDR1 SGHRS, CDR2 YFSETQ. Trimming took 3 bases from V and 4 from J; bases not matched to a gene: 12. CDR3 protein: CASSSSPTSGRASETQYF. The CDR3 DNA follows: TGCGCCAGCAGCTCCTCCCCAACTAGCGGGAGGGCCTCAGAGACCCAGTACTTC.

The genes are TRBV5-1 and TRBJ2-1; 11 bases agree with TRBD2. The ends lost 0 bases at V and 6 bases at J; junction bases unmatched: 2. The germline gives CDR1 SGHRS, CDR2 YFSETQ. The CDR3 contains 15 residues. The CDR3 is CASSLGLAGFNEQFF. CDR3 DNA: TGCGCCAGCAGCTTGGGACTAGCGGGATTCAATGAGCAGTTCTTC.

The genes are TRBV7-2 and TRBJ2-5; tentatively, D is TRBD2 (6 bases). In germline, CDR1 is SGHTA, CDR2 FQGNSA. CDR3 length: 15 residues. V lost 6 bases and J 7 bases, leaving 21 bases between the germline ends. As DNA, the CDR3 is TGTGCCAGCAGTAATCCGGATGGAGGGCGACGGACCCAGTACTTC. Translation gives CASSNPDGGRRTQYF. The variable domain in full, completed from reference TRBV7-2 and TRBJ2-5, reads GAGVSQSPSNKVTEKGKDVELRCDPISGHTALYWYRQSLGQGLEFLIYFQGNSAPDKSGLPSDRFSAERTGGSVSTLTIQRTQQEDSAVYLCASSNPDGGRRTQYFGPGTRLLVL.

The J gene is TRBJ1-1, the V gene TRBV25-1; 8 nucleotides line up with TRBD1. CDR1 is MGHDK and CDR2 is SYGVNS in the germline V gene. J lost 5 bases, V lost 9 bases, and 8 bases had no gene match. The CDR3 contains 13 residues. The CDR3 bases are TGTGCCAGTTCGACAGGGGTCTTTACTGAAGCTTTCTTT. Its translation: CASSTGVFTEAFF.

The gene calls are TRBV29-1 and TRBJ1-1; 8 nucleotides line up with TRBD1. V lost 5 bases to trimming and J lost 2 bases; unmatched junction nucleotides: 7. The CDR3 spans 14 residues. Germline CDR1 and CDR2: SQVTM and ANQGSEA. The CDR3 spells CSVNEGQVNTEAFF. As DNA, the CDR3 is TGCAGCGTTAACGAGGGACAGGTTAACACTGAAGCTTTCTTT.

The chain recombines TRBV2 with TRBJ1-6; 10 bases are a match to TRBD1. The CDR3 totals 14 residues. Germline CDR1 reads SNHLY; CDR2 reads FYNNEI. J was trimmed by 6 bases and V by 9 bases; bases with no gene match: 5. CDR3 DNA sequence: TGTGCCAGATCCCGGGACAGGGGTAATTCACCCCTCCACTTT. Amino acids: CARSRDRGNSPLHF.

The gene calls are TRBV4-1 and TRBJ2-4; the match to TRBD1 covers 8 bases. CDR3 length: 22 amino acids. J lost 4 bases, V lost 4 bases, and 27 bases had no gene match. The germline gives CDR1 MGHRA, CDR2 YSYEKL. The CDR3 bases are TGCGCCAGCAGCCCTCGCCAGCAGCCAAGTCGCCACGCTAGGACAGGGAAAAACATTCAGTACTTC. This codes for CASSPRQQPSRHARTGKNIQYF.

This clone was counted only a few times. The CDR3 nucleotides are TGTGCCAGCAGTGCGGACCAGGGGGCCCCCGGGGAGCTGTTTTTT. Its protein product is CASSADQGAPGELFF. The rearrangement joins TRBV6-4 to TRBJ2-2; 8 nucleotides align to TRBD1. V shed 4 bases and J 6 bases; nucleotides not matched to a gene: 7. Germline CDR1 and CDR2: MRHNA and SNTAGT. CDR3 length equals 15 residues.

The chain couples TRBV4-3 to TRBJ2-7, with 8 bases matching TRBD1. The V gene's germline CDR1 is LGHNA and CDR2 YSLEER. The CDR3 has 15 residues. V was clipped by 7 bases and J by 3 bases; unmatched bases: 11. The CDR3 coding sequence is TGCGCCAGCAAGTGGTTGGCGACAGGGGACTACGAGCAGTACTTC. Its protein is CASKWLATGDYEQYF.

As for this clone: The same CDR3 is also encoded by other DNA sequences in this sample. The gene calls are TRBV30 and TRBJ1-2; TRBD1 matches at 8 bases. Germline values: CDR1 GTSNPN, CDR2 SVGIG (reference sequence). Trimming cost V 5 bases and J 7 bases; bases outside gene matches: 0. The CDR3 length is 10 residues. CDR3 sequence: CAWDRGGYTF. The CDR3 coding sequence is TGTGCCTGGGACAGGGGTGGCTACACCTTC.

V usage is TRBV29-1 and J usage is TRBJ2-3, with unresolved D. The CDR3 sequence is 12 residues long. V dropped 2 bases and J dropped 4 bases, with 7 bases sitting between them. Per the germline V gene, CDR1 is SQVTM and CDR2 is ANQGSEA. CDR3 amino acids: CSVESLSDTQYF. CDR3 DNA: TGCAGCGTTGAATCTTTATCAGATACGCAGTATTTT.

J is TRBJ2-1 and V is TRBV9; D unclear. V lost 0 bases and J 6 bases, leaving 10 bases between the germline ends. The CDR3 length is 14 residues. Germline V gene lookup returns CDR1 SGDLS and CDR2 YYNGEE. The CDR3 reads CASSVGQFFNEQFF. CDR3 sequence (DNA): TGTGCCAGCAGCGTAGGACAATTTTTCAATGAGCAGTTCTTC.

This clone was seen once. This chain connects TRBV15 to TRBJ2-2; D possibly corresponds to TRBD1 (5 bases). Germline V gene lookup returns CDR1 LNHNV and CDR2 YYDKDF (reference sequence). With 0 bases removed from V and 7 bases from J, the gap between germline ends came to 21 bases. The CDR3 sequence is 18 residues long. Written as DNA, the CDR3 is TGTGCCACCAGCAGAGATGTGGGGCCCCAAAATAAGGGCGGGGAGCTGTTTTTT. It codes for CATSRDVGPQNKGGELFF. Using reference TRBV15 and TRBJ2-2 for the parts outside the CDR3, the full variable domain is DAMVIQNPRYQVTQFGKPVTLSCSQTLNHNVMYWYQQKSSQAPKLLFHYYDKDFNNEADTPDNFQSRRPNTSFCFLDIRSPGLGDTAMYLCATSRDVGPQNKGGELFFGEGSRLTVL.